This is a list of T cell receptor beta chains from one sample in a study of OX40 agonist ivuxolimab in advanced cancers. Here immunoSEQ multiplex PCR was the method, and the copy in TCRdb shows in-frame clones only, minus some. The sample yields over 70,000 clones, nearly 90% seen once. Source: CD4+ or CD8+ T cells sorted from blood, taken in a trial of the OX40 agonist ivuxolimab. The receptors here all came from an adult with an advanced solid tumor such as melanoma, head and neck, liver or kidney cancer. CDR3s include the opening cysteine and the closing phenylalanine or tryptophan. The D gene is left open where the match is weak. Size is omitted from some rows. Given values are once, few, many or a class for expanded clones.

V gene: TRBV6-5
D gene: .
J gene: TRBJ2-7
clone size: .
CDR3 protein: CASTSRDKAVYEQYF

V gene: TRBV2
D gene: TRBD2
J gene: TRBJ2-1
clone size: once
CDR3 protein: CASSTLGTSPQNEQFF

V gene: TRBV4-1
D gene: .
J gene: TRBJ1-3
clone size: .
CDR3 protein: CASSQVPEGGGAGNTIYF

V gene: TRBV11-1
D gene: TRBD2
J gene: TRBJ2-5
clone size: .
CDR3 protein: CASSLGTSGGAYQETQYF

V gene: TRBV11-2
D gene: .
J gene: TRBJ1-1
clone size: .
CDR3 protein: CASSRDPYTEAFF

V gene: TRBV10-3
D gene: TRBD1
J gene: TRBJ1-5
clone size: few
CDR3 protein: CASRTGINQPQHF

V gene: TRBV19
D gene: TRBD2
J gene: TRBJ2-5
clone size: .
CDR3 protein: CASSGGTSGDETQYF

V gene: TRBV5-1
D gene: .
J gene: TRBJ1-2
clone size: .
CDR3 protein: CASRGGTPTYGYTF

V gene: TRBV2
D gene: .
J gene: TRBJ2-2
clone size: few
CDR3 protein: CASSWTVNTGELFF

V gene: TRBV7-2
D gene: TRBD1
J gene: TRBJ2-7
clone size: .
CDR3 protein: CASSFGTGADEQYF

V gene: TRBV30
D gene: .
J gene: TRBJ1-6
clone size: .
CDR3 protein: CAWRRQGNSPLHF

V gene: TRBV4-2
D gene: .
J gene: TRBJ1-5
clone size: .
CDR3 protein: CASSQDGGGNNQPQHF

V gene: TRBV27
D gene: .
J gene: TRBJ1-2
clone size: .
CDR3 protein: CASSLSKGVALYGYTF

V gene: TRBV5-6
D gene: TRBD1
J gene: TRBJ1-2
clone size: once
CDR3 protein: CASSPRQGLGYGYTF

V gene: TRBV28
D gene: .
J gene: TRBJ1-1
clone size: .
CDR3 protein: CASRSGVAGPAFF

V gene: TRBV19
D gene: .
J gene: TRBJ1-5
clone size: .
CDR3 protein: CASTPVGSYGDSNQPQHF

V gene: TRBV10-3
D gene: .
J gene: TRBJ2-7
clone size: .
CDR3 protein: CAISESRDLSPYEQYF

V gene: TRBV7-2
D gene: .
J gene: TRBJ1-5
clone size: .
CDR3 protein: CASSLEVGGTQPQHF

V gene: TRBV2
D gene: TRBD1
J gene: TRBJ1-6
clone size: once
CDR3 protein: CASRGDSEGSPLHF

V gene: TRBV7-2
D gene: .
J gene: TRBJ1-1
clone size: .
CDR3 protein: CASSQTRKMAFF

V gene: TRBV5-4
D gene: .
J gene: TRBJ2-6
clone size: .
CDR3 protein: CASTPVRGRGANVLTF

V gene: TRBV10-2
D gene: .
J gene: TRBJ1-2
clone size: .
CDR3 protein: CASGGGINYGYTF

V gene: TRBV5-1
D gene: TRBD2
J gene: TRBJ2-2
clone size: .
CDR3 protein: CASNRGGSTGELFF

V gene: TRBV9
D gene: TRBD2
J gene: TRBJ2-3
clone size: .
CDR3 protein: CASSLGSSGGRTDTQYF

V gene: TRBV6-5
D gene: .
J gene: TRBJ1-4
clone size: .
CDR3 protein: CASSYSRQGVNEKLFF

V gene: TRBV9
D gene: .
J gene: TRBJ1-1
clone size: .
CDR3 protein: CASSVLKESGSEAFF

V gene: TRBV5-6
D gene: .
J gene: TRBJ1-1
clone size: .
CDR3 protein: CASSLVGQKNTEAFF

V gene: TRBV5-6
D gene: .
J gene: TRBJ1-3
clone size: .
CDR3 protein: CASSWAGNTIYF

V gene: TRBV6-1
D gene: .
J gene: TRBJ2-7
clone size: .
CDR3 protein: CASSLDSASYEQYF

V gene: TRBV29-1
D gene: .
J gene: TRBJ1-1
clone size: .
CDR3 protein: CSVGVGTSTNTEAFF

V gene: TRBV7-9
D gene: .
J gene: TRBJ1-2
clone size: .
CDR3 protein: CASSTRNGYTF

V gene: TRBV7-2
D gene: .
J gene: TRBJ2-1
clone size: .
CDR3 protein: CASSSPGGGGAYNEQFF

V gene: TRBV6-1
D gene: .
J gene: TRBJ1-3
clone size: .
CDR3 protein: CASTARAASGNTIYF

V gene: TRBV7-9
D gene: .
J gene: TRBJ1-1
clone size: few
CDR3 protein: CASSLVAGFGNTEAFF

V gene: TRBV7-3
D gene: .
J gene: TRBJ2-5
clone size: once
CDR3 protein: CASSLTETQETQYF

V gene: TRBV7-6
D gene: TRBD1
J gene: TRBJ1-3
clone size: .
CDR3 protein: CASSPVSGQGFSGNTIYF

V gene: TRBV7-9
D gene: TRBD2
J gene: TRBJ2-1
clone size: .
CDR3 protein: CASSPWAGGPDNEQFF

V gene: TRBV6-5
D gene: .
J gene: TRBJ1-3
clone size: .
CDR3 protein: CASSYQGPNSGNTIYF